This T cell receptor (beta chain) was sequenced in a study of identical twins. General study findings and limits: Clonotypes of the beta chain that were abundant in cord blood carried fewer insertions (memory repertoires showed none).

Deletions cut 8 bases from V and 7 bases from J, with 8 bases between. This CDR3 has 11 residues. Per germline, CDR1 MNHEY and CDR2 SVGEGT. This clonotype has just one count. Its antigen is still unknown. MiXCR, applied by TCRdb to the 5' RACE reads, yields one record per CDR3 protein. The repertoire has roughly 500,000 distinct CDR3 sequences, about 20% of them found once; the top ten carry around 0.9%. This sample was shared with a second study, whose subject was T cells expressing NK-cell markers. That investigation notes: Seropositivity for HCMV was found in seven of the eight sequenced donors, with one seronegative. It remained uncertain whether the expanded NKG2C+ T cell clones were specific for HCMV antigens.

The chain has TRBV6-2 or TRBV6-3 and TRBJ2-2; D remains ambiguous. Input material: CD4+ T cells sorted from blood. This clonotype was obtained from a woman aged 18-35 years in good health. The CDR3 nucleotides read TGTGCCAGCTCTCAATACGGGGAGCTGTTTTTT. This gives the protein CASSQYGELFF.